This TCR beta chain derives from a study of identical twins. Donors uniformly comprised healthy Caucasians. This clonotype was counted at least ten times. The antigen remains unidentified. Germline V CDR1 and CDR2: SGHTA, FQGNSA. V gave up 5 bases and J gave up 4 bases; unmatched junction bases: 10. The CDR3 length is 16 residues. Study-level results: Researchers caution that invariant MAIT and iNKT cells could partly confound zero-insertion analyses.

After template switching added a universal primer site, the resulting cDNA carried unique molecular identifiers. TCRdb processed the 5' RACE reads anew with MiXCR; each CDR3 protein has one entry. The data show 140,000 to 150,000 distinct CDR3 sequences, with under 4.5% seen just once and around 8% held by the top ten. What was sequenced was memory T cells sorted from blood. The clonotype comes from a man younger than 30 in good health. The chain uses TRBV7-2 and TRBJ2-1, with 8 nucleotides matching TRBD1. CDR3 nucleotide sequence: TGTGCCAGCAGCCCAAGACCCCAGGGGGCTTACAATGAGCAGTTCTTC. This sequence encodes CASSPRPQGAYNEQFF.